A single sample is the source of the 23 T cell receptor beta chains below, sequenced in a study of blood T cells in healthy people across ages. A second PCR of roughly 7 to 11 cycles used a sample-barcoded 5' primer and a J-beta primer mix. TCRdb reprocessed the 5' RACE reads with MiXCR, giving one entry per CDR3 protein. This sample has about 1.4 million distinct CDR3 sequences, with 55% to 75% found just once. Sequencing was performed on blood. These receptors were collected from a man between 18 and 35 years old in good health.

The chain couples TRBV27 to TRBJ2-5; TRBD1 aligns across 9 bases. CDR3 length equals 13 residues. Germline lookup yields CDR1 MNHEY and CDR2 SMNVEV (reference sequence). J lost 3 bases, V lost 7 bases, and 3 bases had no gene match. The chain's CDR3 is CASKRTGEETQYF. As DNA, the CDR3 is TGTGCCAGCAAACGGACAGGGGAAGAGACCCAGTACTTC.

This sequence joins TRBV29-1 and TRBJ1-2, with D perhaps matching TRBD1 (6 bases). The CDR3 sequence is 12 residues long. Trimming took 7 bases from V and 8 from J, leaving 17 bases between them. Germline V gene sequence: CDR1 SQVTM, CDR2 ANQGSEA. The CDR3 DNA follows: TGCAGCGACCGCGACAGGAGCTTCGGCTACACCTTC. Translation: CSDRDRSFGYTF.

The V and J genes are TRBV7-6 and TRBJ2-4; TRBD1 agrees at 7 bases. Germline V CDR1 and CDR2: SGHVS, FNYEAQ. The CDR3 length is 15 residues. V shed 5 bases, J shed 6 bases, and the junction held 10 bases outside the gene matches. In nucleotides, the CDR3 is TGTGCCAGCAGCAACCTGACAGGGTTGGGAAACATTCAGTACTTC. It specifies CASSNLTGLGNIQYF. The complete variable domain, with remaining parts taken from reference TRBV7-6 and TRBJ2-4, reads GAGVSQSPRYKVTKRGQDVALRCDPISGHVSLYWYRQALGQGPEFLTYFNYEAQQDKSGLPNDRFSAERPEGSISTLTIQRTEQRDSAMYRCASSNLTGLGNIQYFGAGTRLSVL.

This chain joins TRBV3-1 and TRBJ2-7, with no clear D. Germline V CDR1 and CDR2: LGHDT, YNNKEL (reference sequence). This CDR3 contains 16 residues. The V end was cut by 1 base, the J end by 4 bases, with 17 bases between. The CDR3 is CASSQGGTGPVYEQYF. Written as DNA, the CDR3 is TGTGCCAGCAGCCAAGGTGGAACGGGCCCCGTTTACGAGCAGTACTTC.

The chain joins TRBV16 to TRBJ2-5; no firm D call. V was pared by 4 bases and J by 11 bases, with 23 bases between. The CDR3 is 15 amino acids. CDR1 KGHSY and CDR2 FQNENV come from the germline V gene. CDR3 sequence reads: CASSPDGSRNNEQYF. CDR3 nucleotide sequence: TGTGCCAGCAGCCCTGATGGCAGCAGAAACAATGAGCAGTACTTC.

The chain has TRBV14 and TRBJ2-5; tentative D call: TRBD2 (5 bases). Trimming took 0 bases from V and 5 from J, leaving 10 bases between them. The CDR3 is 14 amino acids. Germline assignment: CDR1 SGHDN and CDR2 FVKESK. This chain's CDR3 is CASSQEEGAETQYF. For the CDR3, the DNA is TGTGCCAGCAGCCAAGAAGAGGGAGCGGAGACCCAGTACTTC.

This clonotype came up once. A much larger clonotype is one base distant, so this may be a read error. V is TRBV29-1 and J is TRBJ2-1; TRBD2 might be the D (5 bases). The CDR3 has 13 amino acids. Germline V CDR1 and CDR2: SQVTM, ANQGSEA. The V end was cut by 2 bases, the J end by 3 bases, with 8 bases between. CDR3 residues: CSVEPADYNEQFF. The CDR3 coding sequence is TGCAGCGTTGAACCAGCGGACTACAATGAGCAGTTCTTC.

The chain combines TRBV20-1 with TRBJ2-7; 11 nucleotides align to TRBD2. The end of the DNA fits TRBJ2-4 better, so the J call may be wrong. The CDR3 totals 18 residues. Germline V gene data show CDR1 as DFQATT and CDR2 as SNEGSKA (reference sequence). DNA of the CDR3: TGCAGTGCTAGTTTGCTTGGACTAGCGGGCCTAGGGGAAAACATTCAGTACTTC. Translated: CSASLLGLAGLGENIQYF.

The chain links TRBV6-6 to TRBJ1-1; possibly TRBD1 for D (6 bases). V lost 6 bases, J lost 6 bases, and 11 bases lay in between. This CDR3 has 12 amino acids. Looked up from germline, CDR1 is MNHNY and CDR2 is SVGAGI (reference sequence). DNA of the CDR3: TGTGCCAGCAGCCGGACAGATTCTGAAGCTTTCTTT. Protein product: CASSRTDSEAFF.

This clonotype was seen a few times. The V call is TRBV4-1, the J call TRBJ2-4; tentative D call: TRBD1 (6 bases). Gene TRBJ2-7 matches the end of the DNA better, so the J call may be wrong. CDR1 MGHRA and CDR2 YSYEKL come from the germline V gene. CDR3 length: 14 amino acids. The CDR3 protein is CASSQVVGGHEQYF. For the CDR3, the DNA is TGCGCCAGCAGCCAAGTTGTTGGGGGCCACGAGCAGTACTTC.

As to this clonotype: At one boundary the junction diverges from the germline segment, which might be a read error. The CDR3 bases are TGTGCCGGCAGCTTAGCCCAGGGCGGCTCCTACGAGCAGTACTTC. It yields the protein CAGSLAQGGSYEQYF. The chain has TRBV7-7 and TRBJ2-7, with D perhaps TRBD1 (5 bases). CDR3 length: 15 amino acids. Germline CDR1 is SSHAT and CDR2 is FNYEAQ (reference sequence).

This rearrangement joins TRBV27 to TRBJ1-6; D remains ambiguous. CDR3 length equals 13 residues. Germline V gene lookup returns CDR1 MNHEY and CDR2 SMNVEV (reference sequence). V shed 4 bases and J shed 7 bases, with 8 bases lying between them. Here the CDR3 DNA reads TGTGCCAGCAGTTCCGCTCTCAATTCACCCCTCCACTTT. This codes for CASSSALNSPLHF.

As DNA, the CDR3 is TGTGCCAGCAGCCAAGATACGCAGGGTGGGGAGACCCAGTACTTC. Its protein is CASSQDTQGGETQYF. The V call is TRBV4-2, the J call TRBJ2-7, with D perhaps TRBD1 (5 bases). The DNA end lines up better with TRBJ2-5; the J call may be wrong. The CDR3 has 15 amino acids. Germline loops: CDR1 LGHNA, CDR2 YNFKEQ.

This clonotype was observed a few times. This sequence joins TRBV5-1 and TRBJ2-7; weak D call: TRBD1 (6 bases). Germline CDR1 and CDR2: SGHRS and YFSETQ. This CDR3 spans 15 amino acids. The V end was cut by 0 bases, the J end by 3 bases, with 13 bases between. The CDR3 loop reads CASSLGLGADYEQYF. Written as DNA, the CDR3 is TGCGCCAGCAGCTTGGGTCTGGGGGCGGACTACGAGCAGTACTTC. The full variable domain, in which reference TRBV5-1 and TRBJ2-7 provide the parts outside the CDR3, is KAGVTQTPRYLIKTRGQQVTLSCSPISGHRSVSWYQQTPGQGLQFLFEYFSETQRNKGNFPGRFSGRQFSNSRSEMNVSTLELGDSALYLCASSLGLGADYEQYFGPGTRLTVT.

This clonotype has more than one count but fewer than ten. J is TRBJ2-1 and V is TRBV28, with D tentatively TRBD2 (6 bases). V was trimmed by 5 bases and J by 1 base, leaving 9 bases between them. Germline lookup yields CDR1 MDHEN and CDR2 SYDVKM. CDR3 size: 14 residues. The CDR3 sequence: CASSPGDSYNEQFF. CDR3 sequence (DNA): TGTGCCAGCAGTCCGGGGGATTCCTACAATGAGCAGTTCTTC.

This clonotype was counted a few times. The chain combines TRBV6-2 or TRBV6-3 with TRBJ2-7; unclear D gene. The V gene lost 5 bases and the J gene lost 3 bases, with 8 bases spanning the gap. Germline V CDR1 and CDR2: MNHEY, SVGEGT. This CDR3 is 12 amino acids long. The CDR3 loop reads CASSDTNYEQYF. CDR3 sequence (DNA): TGTGCCAGCAGTGACACAAACTACGAGCAGTACTTC.

This rearrangement joins TRBV4-1 to TRBJ2-5; either TRBD1 or TRBD2 may fit D (5 bases each). The germline V and J ends were trimmed by 0 bases and 11 bases, with 22 bases remaining between them. Germline CDR1 and CDR2: MGHRA and YSYEKL. The CDR3 spans 16 residues. CDR3 in DNA: TGCGCCAGCAGCCAAGAATGGAGTGGGACCCTCGGAAGGCAGTACTTC. Its translation is CASSQEWSGTLGRQYF.

V usage is TRBV6-2 or TRBV6-3 and J usage is TRBJ1-1; D is unclear. CDR1 and CDR2 from the germline V gene are MNHEY and SVGEGT. The V end was cut by 4 bases, the J end by 10 bases, with 19 bases between. The CDR3 has 14 residues. CDR3 DNA: TGTGCCAGCAGTTTACAATCTGGCGGGAGCGGAGCTTTCTTT. Its translation is CASSLQSGGSGAFF.

V is TRBV20-1 and J is TRBJ1-3; 10 nucleotides agree with TRBD1. Per germline, CDR1 DFQATT and CDR2 SNEGSKA (reference sequence). V was pared by 2 bases and J by 7 bases, with 5 bases of the junction left unmatched. The CDR3 totals 14 residues. The CDR3 loop reads CSARRGTGDNTIYF. Written as DNA, the CDR3 is TGCAGTGCTAGACGCGGGACAGGGGACAACACCATATATTTT.

This clonotype was detected a few times. V is TRBV27 and J is TRBJ2-7; TRBD2 agrees at 7 bases. The CDR3 extends over 13 amino acids. Trimming cost V 9 bases and J 7 bases; bases outside gene matches: 12. Looked up from germline, CDR1 is MNHEY and CDR2 is SMNVEV (reference sequence). Here the CDR3 reads CASRAGLSLEQYF. The CDR3 nucleotides read TGTGCCAGTCGGGCGGGACTATCCTTGGAGCAGTACTTC.

V gene TRBV4-1 combines with J gene TRBJ2-3, with 7 bases fitting TRBD2. With 1 base clipped from V and 4 bases from J, the junction kept 5 bases outside the gene matches. In germline, CDR1 is MGHRA, CDR2 YSYEKL. There are 15 residues in the CDR3. The CDR3 here is CASSQGPGRADTQYF. For the CDR3, the DNA is TGCGCCAGCAGCCAAGGTCCGGGGAGGGCAGATACGCAGTATTTT.

In this sample, this clonotype turned up once. The chain couples TRBV4-1 to TRBJ1-1, with D possibly TRBD1 on 6 matching bases. CDR3 size: 15 residues. Trimming stripped 1 base from V and 1 base from J, with 10 bases between. Germline CDR1 and CDR2: MGHRA and YSYEKL. DNA of the CDR3: TGCGCCAGCAGCCAAGCCGGGGGCCCGAACACTGAAGCTTTCTTT. It yields the protein CASSQAGGPNTEAFF.

In DNA, the CDR3 is TGTGCCAGCACCACGATCGCGCGGGAGGCCGGCTCCTACGAGCAGTACTTC. Protein: CASTTIAREAGSYEQYF. This chain uses TRBV5-6 with TRBJ2-7, with 8 bases aligning to TRBD2. Looked up from germline, CDR1 is SGHDT and CDR2 is YYEEEE. V shed 6 bases and J 0 bases; nucleotides not matched to a gene: 14. This CDR3 contains 17 residues.